These 18 T cell receptor beta chains originate from one sample sequenced in a study of blood T cell repertoires in COVID-19. This table comes from immunoSEQ multiplex PCR, and its TCRdb copy is limited to in-frame clones, with some not included. Of approximately 61,000 clones listed, roughly 88% are singletons. Material: peripheral blood. Receptor source: a woman at least 80 years old with active COVID-19.

V is TRBV2 and J is TRBJ1-5; D may be TRBD1 (5 bases). Per the germline V gene, CDR1 is SNHLY and CDR2 is FYNNEI. The V end lost 3 bases, the J end lost 6 bases, and 9 bases lay between the germline ends. There are 13 residues in the CDR3. The CDR3 is CASSDREGQPQHF. Written as DNA, the CDR3 is TGTGCCAGCAGTGACAGGGAAGGTCAGCCCCAGCATTTT.

The rearrangement joins TRBV6-2 or TRBV6-3 to TRBJ2-4; D gene ambiguous. The CDR3 extends over 11 amino acids. Trimming took off 5 bases at V and 9 bases at J, with 8 bases between the two ends. CDR1 MNHEY and CDR2 SVGEGT come from the germline V gene. The CDR3 loop is CASSTRSIQYF. As DNA, the CDR3 is TGTGCCAGCAGTACCCGGTCCATTCAGTACTTC.

The chain uses TRBV2 and TRBJ2-7; TRBD2 agrees at 7 bases. The CDR3 is 14 amino acids. Germline CDR1 and CDR2: SNHLY and FYNNEI. The J segment lost 4 bases and the V segment lost 6 bases, leaving 9 bases of the junction unmatched. The CDR3 sequence: CASRPDPGGYEQYF. The CDR3 DNA reads TGTGCCAGCAGACCGGACCCGGGGGGATACGAGCAGTACTTC.

This sequence joins TRBV6-5 and TRBJ1-1; D unclear. This CDR3 has 11 amino acids. Trimming removed 6 bases from V and 0 bases from J, with 2 bases in between. Germline V gene data show CDR1 as MNHEY and CDR2 as SVGAGI. The CDR3 bases are TGTGCCAGCAGCATGAACACTGAAGCTTTCTTT. This codes for CASSMNTEAFF.

The rearrangement links TRBV2 to TRBJ2-3; 12 bases line up with TRBD2. The CDR3 is made up of 17 amino acids. Germline assignment: CDR1 SNHLY and CDR2 FYNNEI. J lost 2 bases, V lost 3 bases, and 6 bases had no gene match. DNA for the CDR3: TGTGCCAGCAGTGACGCCTCTAGCGGGGGGGCCACAGATACGCAGTATTTT. Translating it yields CASSDASSGGATDTQYF.

The V call is TRBV15, the J call TRBJ1-2; D unclear. This CDR3 has 12 amino acids. Germline values: CDR1 LNHNV, CDR2 YYDKDF (reference sequence). Deletions cut 1 base from V and 8 bases from J, with 8 bases between. Here the CDR3 reads CATSRGFYGYTF. In nucleotides, the CDR3 is TGTGCCACCAGCAGAGGGTTCTACGGCTACACCTTC.

J is TRBJ2-1 and V is TRBV4-1; TRBD2 matches at 8 bases. The germline V gene encodes CDR1 MGHRA and CDR2 YSYEKL. The V segment lost 4 bases and the J segment 2 bases; nucleotides outside the gene matches: 4. CDR3 size: 15 residues. The CDR3 region has the DNA TGCGCCAGCAGCCCCTCCGGGGGGGCCTACAATGAGCAGTTCTTC. Protein product: CASSPSGGAYNEQFF.

The gene calls are TRBV7-9 and TRBJ1-4, with D possibly TRBD1 on 6 matching bases. V dropped 5 bases and J dropped 8 bases, with 18 bases sitting between them. The CDR3 consists of 15 residues. Germline CDR1 and CDR2: SEHNR and FQNEAQ (reference sequence). Here the CDR3 DNA reads TGTGCCAGCAGCCAGACCAGGGGCTCCACCGAAAAACTGTTTTTT. Translating it yields CASSQTRGSTEKLFF.

The genes are TRBV5-1 and TRBJ1-2, with D uncertain. The germline V and J ends were trimmed by 0 bases and 6 bases, with 6 bases remaining between them. Per the germline V gene, CDR1 is SGHRS and CDR2 is YFSETQ. The CDR3 extends over 12 amino acids. The CDR3 DNA reads TGCGCCAGCAGCTTGGATGCTAATGGCTACACCTTC. It translates to CASSLDANGYTF.

This clone was seen a few times. The chain has TRBV9 and TRBJ1-6; a weak D match, TRBD1 (5 bases). The CDR3 runs 15 residues. V dropped 3 bases and J dropped 7 bases, with 14 bases sitting between them. Looked up from germline, CDR1 is SGDLS and CDR2 is YYNGEE. DNA of the CDR3: TGTGCCAGCAGCGCCTCAGACAGAGGCAATTCACCCCTCCACTTT. Amino acids: CASSASDRGNSPLHF.

V is TRBV7-9 and J is TRBJ2-7, with 10 bases lining up with TRBD1. V was pared by 0 bases and J by 11 bases, with 7 bases of the junction left unmatched. CDR1 SEHNR and CDR2 FQNEAQ come from the germline V gene (reference sequence). The CDR3 length is 14 residues. The CDR3 coding sequence is TGTGCCAGCAGCTTAGCGCGGGGACAGGGGTTTGAGTACTTC. This codes for CASSLARGQGFEYF. Complete variable domain (other parts from reference TRBV7-9 and TRBJ2-7): DTGVSQNPRHKITKRGQNVTFRCDPISEHNRLYWYRQTLGQGPEFLTYFQNEAQLEKSRLLSDRFSAERPKGSFSTLEIQRTEQGDSAMYLCASSLARGQGFEYFGPGTRLTVT.

In regard to this clone: A read error may produce the germline difference seen at one junction end. The V and J genes are TRBV7-7 and TRBJ2-3, with D possibly being TRBD1 (5 bases). The germline V gene has CDR1 SSHAT and CDR2 FNYEAQ (reference sequence). This CDR3 has 15 residues. The CDR3 spells CASSKDRAFTDTQYF. In DNA form, the CDR3 reads TGTGCTAGCAGCAAAGACAGAGCGTTCACAGATACGCAGTATTTT.

A note on this clone: The germline gene is not matched at one end of the junction; a read error may be the cause. This chain connects TRBV7-7 to TRBJ2-5; 9 bases fit TRBD2. Germline CDR1 is SSHAT and CDR2 is FNYEAQ (reference sequence). CDR3 size: 15 residues. The CDR3 is CASSFGTSHSETQYF. The CDR3 DNA follows: TGTGCTAGCAGCTTTGGGACTAGCCATTCAGAGACCCAGTACTTC.

The DNA of the CDR3 is TGTGCCAGCAGCATCCTAGACAGCCGCTATGGCTACACCTTC. Its translation is CASSILDSRYGYTF. The V and J genes are TRBV5-5 and TRBJ1-2, with D maybe TRBD1 (5 bases). In germline, CDR1 is SGHKS, CDR2 YYEKEE (reference sequence). This CDR3 is built from 14 residues. Trimming removed 4 bases at V and 4 bases at J, with 14 bases between.

This clone appeared a few times. This chain joins TRBV5-4 and TRBJ1-2; 9 bases map to TRBD1. This CDR3 spans 15 amino acids. The V gene end was trimmed by 4 bases and the J gene end by 2 bases; junction bases not matched to a gene: 6. CDR1 is SGHNT and CDR2 is YYREEE in the germline V gene (reference sequence). The DNA of the CDR3 is TGTGCCAGCAGCCAACAGGACAGGGGAAACTATGGCTACACCTTC. Protein product: CASSQQDRGNYGYTF.

This sequence joins TRBV11-3 and TRBJ2-1; TRBD2 matches 7 bases. The CDR3 is 13 residues long. The J segment lost 4 bases and the V segment lost 4 bases, leaving 1 base of the junction unmatched. The germline gives CDR1 SGHNT, CDR2 YENEEA. The CDR3 sequence: CASSSGRYNEQFF. The CDR3, as DNA: TGTGCCAGCAGCTCCGGGAGGTACAATGAGCAGTTCTTC.

In this sample, this clone turned up once. This chain links TRBV24-1 with TRBJ2-3; no firm D call. This CDR3 spans 12 amino acids. Trimming removed 4 bases at V and 5 bases at J, with 6 bases between. Germline V lookup: CDR1 KGHDR, CDR2 SFDVKD. The CDR3 DNA reads as TGTGCCACCAGTGACCCGCGAGATACGCAGTATTTT. Translation: CATSDPRDTQYF.

This sequence joins TRBV6-4 and TRBJ2-2; D ambiguous. V dropped 5 bases and J dropped 6 bases, with 13 bases sitting between them. Germline CDR1 and CDR2: MRHNA and SNTAGT. The CDR3 has 14 amino acids. DNA for the CDR3: TGTGCCAGCAGTTCCGACGGGTCCTCCGGGGAGCTGTTTTTT. Translation: CASSSDGSSGELFF.